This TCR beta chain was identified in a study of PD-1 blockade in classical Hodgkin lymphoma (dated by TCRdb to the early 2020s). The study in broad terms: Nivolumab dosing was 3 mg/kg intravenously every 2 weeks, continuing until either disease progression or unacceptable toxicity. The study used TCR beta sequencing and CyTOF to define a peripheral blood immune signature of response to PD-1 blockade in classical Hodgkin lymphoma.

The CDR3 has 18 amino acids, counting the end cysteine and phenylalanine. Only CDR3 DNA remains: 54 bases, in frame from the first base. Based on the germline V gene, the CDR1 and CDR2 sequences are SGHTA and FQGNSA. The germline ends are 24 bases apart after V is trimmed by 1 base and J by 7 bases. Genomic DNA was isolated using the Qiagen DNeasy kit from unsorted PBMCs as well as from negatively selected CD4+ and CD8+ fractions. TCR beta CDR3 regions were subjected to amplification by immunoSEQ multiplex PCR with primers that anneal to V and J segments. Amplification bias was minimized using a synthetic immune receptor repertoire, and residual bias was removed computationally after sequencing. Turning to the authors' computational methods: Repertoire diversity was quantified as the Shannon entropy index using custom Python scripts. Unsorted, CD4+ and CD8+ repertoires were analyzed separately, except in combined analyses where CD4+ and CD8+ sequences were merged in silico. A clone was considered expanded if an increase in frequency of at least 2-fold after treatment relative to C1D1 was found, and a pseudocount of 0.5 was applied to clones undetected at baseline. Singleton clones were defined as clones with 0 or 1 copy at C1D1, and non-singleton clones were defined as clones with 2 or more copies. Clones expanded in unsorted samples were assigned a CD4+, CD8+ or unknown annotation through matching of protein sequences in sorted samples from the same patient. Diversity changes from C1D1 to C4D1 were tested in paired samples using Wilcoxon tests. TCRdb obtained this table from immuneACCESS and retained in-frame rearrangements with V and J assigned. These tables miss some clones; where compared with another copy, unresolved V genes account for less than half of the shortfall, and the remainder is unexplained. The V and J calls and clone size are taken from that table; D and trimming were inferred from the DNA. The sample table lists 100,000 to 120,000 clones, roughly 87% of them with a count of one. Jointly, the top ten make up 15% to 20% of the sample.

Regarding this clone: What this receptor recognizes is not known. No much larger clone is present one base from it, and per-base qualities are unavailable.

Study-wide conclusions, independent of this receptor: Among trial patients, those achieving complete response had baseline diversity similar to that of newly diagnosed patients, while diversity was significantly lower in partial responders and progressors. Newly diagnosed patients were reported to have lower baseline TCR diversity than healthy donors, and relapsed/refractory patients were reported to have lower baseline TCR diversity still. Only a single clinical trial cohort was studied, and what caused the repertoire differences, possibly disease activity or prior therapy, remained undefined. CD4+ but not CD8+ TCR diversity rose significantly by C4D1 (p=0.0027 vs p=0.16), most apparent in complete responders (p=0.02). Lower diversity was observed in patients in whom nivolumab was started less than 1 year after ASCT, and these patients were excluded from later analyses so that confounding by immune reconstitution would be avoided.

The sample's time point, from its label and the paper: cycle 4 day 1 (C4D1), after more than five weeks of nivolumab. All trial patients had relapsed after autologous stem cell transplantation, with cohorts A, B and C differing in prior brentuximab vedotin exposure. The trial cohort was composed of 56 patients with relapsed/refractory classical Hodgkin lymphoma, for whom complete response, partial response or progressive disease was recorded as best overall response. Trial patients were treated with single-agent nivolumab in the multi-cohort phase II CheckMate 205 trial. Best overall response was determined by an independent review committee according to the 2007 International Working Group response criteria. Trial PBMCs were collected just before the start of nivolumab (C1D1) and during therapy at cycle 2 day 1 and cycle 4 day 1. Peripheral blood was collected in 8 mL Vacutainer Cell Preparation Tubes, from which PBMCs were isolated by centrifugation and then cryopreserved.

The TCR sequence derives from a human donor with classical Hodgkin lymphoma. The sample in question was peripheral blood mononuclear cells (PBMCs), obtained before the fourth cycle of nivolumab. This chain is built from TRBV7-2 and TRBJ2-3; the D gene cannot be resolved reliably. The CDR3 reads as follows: CASSLGERGFLNGNTQYF. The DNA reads TGTGCCAGCAGCTTAGGCGAGCGAGGATTTCTTAATGGGAATACGCAGTATTTT.